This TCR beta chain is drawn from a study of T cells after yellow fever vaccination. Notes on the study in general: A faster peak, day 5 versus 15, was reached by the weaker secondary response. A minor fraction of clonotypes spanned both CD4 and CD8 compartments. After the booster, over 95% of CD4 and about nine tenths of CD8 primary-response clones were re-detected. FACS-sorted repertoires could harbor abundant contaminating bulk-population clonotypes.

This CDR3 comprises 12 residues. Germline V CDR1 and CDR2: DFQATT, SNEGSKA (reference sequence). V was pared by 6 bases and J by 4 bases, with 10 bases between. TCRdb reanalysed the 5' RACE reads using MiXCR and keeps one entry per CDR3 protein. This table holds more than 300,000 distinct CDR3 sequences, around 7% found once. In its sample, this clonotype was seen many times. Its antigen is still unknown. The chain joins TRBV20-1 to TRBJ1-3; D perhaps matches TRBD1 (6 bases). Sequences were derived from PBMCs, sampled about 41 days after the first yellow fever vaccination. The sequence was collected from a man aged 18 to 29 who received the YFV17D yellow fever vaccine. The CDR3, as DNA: TGCAGTGCCAGGGGTTCGGGAAACACCATATATTTT. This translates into CSARGSGNTIYF.